This T cell receptor beta chain was obtained from a study of blood T cells in healthy people across ages. Germline loops: CDR1 DFQATT, CDR2 SNEGSKA (reference sequence). This CDR3 comprises 14 residues. V was trimmed by 4 bases and J by 4 bases, leaving 13 bases between them. As for this clonotype: Its antigen is unidentified.

Next came a second PCR, run for about 6 to 12 cycles, which used a sample-barcoded 5' primer along with a J-beta primer mix. TCRdb processed the 5' RACE reads anew with MiXCR; each CDR3 protein has one entry. The data contain roughly 800,000 distinct CDR3 sequences, 58% of them singletons. The study's findings and limits: More naive CD4+ cells and higher diversity marked long-lived donors relative to aged donors. As age increased, TCR beta diversity per million T cells fell in a roughly linear fashion.

The sample taken for sequencing was blood. The source of this sequence is a man aged 25-40 years in good health. The chain uses TRBV20-1 and TRBJ1-4, with TRBD1 as a possible D gene (5 bases). CDR3 nucleotides: TGCAGTGCTACCTTGACAGCTAATAATGAAAAACTGTTTTTT. As protein: CSATLTANNEKLFF.